The next 21 T cell receptor beta chains were all read from a single sample in a study of cytomegalovirus exposure and HLA in healthy donors. The PCR was carried out with 60 Vbeta primers and 13 Jbeta primers. Assay used: immunoSEQ multiplex PCR; TCRdb lists only in-frame clones, some missing. The sample lists over 150,000 clones, 70% to 85% occurring once. Sequencing was performed on PBMCs. The receptor set was obtained from a woman aged 25-40 years in good health and CMV-seropositive.

The chain couples TRBV27 to TRBJ2-7; 9 bases are a match to TRBD1. CDR1 is MNHEY and CDR2 is SMNVEV in the germline V gene (reference sequence). The CDR3 sequence is 14 residues long. Unmatched junction bases numbered 9, after V lost 8 bases and J lost 4 bases. DNA of the CDR3: TGTGCCAGCCCCACCCCCGGGACAGGGTACGAGCAGTACTTC. Translated: CASPTPGTGYEQYF.

This clone showed up just once. This chain uses TRBV27 with TRBJ2-7, with TRBD2 identical over 13 bases. CDR1 is MNHEY and CDR2 is SMNVEV in the germline V gene (reference sequence). Trimming removed 4 bases from V and 4 bases from J; junction bases left unmatched: 10. This CDR3 spans 17 amino acids. CDR3 bases: TGTGCCAGCAGTTCCACTAGCGGGGGGGTTCGGGGATACGAGCAGTACTTC. This codes for CASSSTSGGVRGYEQYF.

This chain links TRBV5-4 with TRBJ1-1; 8 nucleotides agree with TRBD1. V lost 4 bases and J lost 3; bases outside the gene matches: 5. The germline gives CDR1 SGHNT, CDR2 YYREEE (reference sequence). This CDR3 is built from 14 residues. In DNA form, the CDR3 reads TGTGCCAGCAGCACCGCAGGGGGCCACACTGAAGCTTTCTTT. Amino acid sequence: CASSTAGGHTEAFF.

This clone has more than one count but fewer than ten. V and J are TRBV29-1 and TRBJ1-5; D may be TRBD1 (5 bases). Deletions cut 4 bases from V and 5 bases from J, with 12 bases between. Germline V gene lookup returns CDR1 SQVTM and CDR2 ANQGSEA. The CDR3 length is 13 residues. DNA for the CDR3: TGCAGCGTTGTCCCCGGAGGGGATCAGCCCCAGCATTTT. This encodes CSVVPGGDQPQHF.

This chain connects TRBV6-4 to TRBJ2-3, with D unresolved. Germline V gives CDR1 MRHNA, CDR2 SNTAGT. Between the trimmed V and J ends, which lost 0 bases and 1 base, there was a span of 8 bases. This CDR3 comprises 15 residues. Here the CDR3 DNA reads TGTGCCAGCAGTGACTCAGTGGCGGGCACAGATACGCAGTATTTT. Its translation is CASSDSVAGTDTQYF.

This clone was recorded only once. This chain connects TRBV11-2 to TRBJ2-5; 8 bases are shared with TRBD2. J lost 2 bases, V lost 2 bases, and 7 bases had no gene match. CDR1 SGHAT and CDR2 FQNNGV come from the germline V gene. There are 16 residues in the CDR3. The CDR3 nucleotides are TGTGCCAGCAGCTTATTAGGAGCGGGAGTACAAGAGACCCAGTACTTC. Translation: CASSLLGAGVQETQYF.

The V call is TRBV28, the J call TRBJ1-5, with 8 bases identical to TRBD1. The V and J ends lost 1 base and 7 bases, in that order; junction bases with no gene match: 3. This CDR3 has 14 residues. The germline gives CDR1 MDHEN, CDR2 SYDVKM. CDR3 nucleotide sequence: TGTGCCAGCAGTTTATCTGGACAGGGCCAGCCCCAGCATTTT. Amino acids: CASSLSGQGQPQHF.

This clone was seen only once. The CDR3 nucleotides are TGTGCCAGCAGGGAGACAGGTGGTCGAGAGACCCAGTACTTC. It codes for CASRETGGRETQYF. This sequence joins TRBV28 and TRBJ2-5; D is perhaps TRBD1 (6 bases). The CDR3 is 14 residues long. In germline, CDR1 is MDHEN, CDR2 SYDVKM. Trimming removed 6 bases at V and 4 bases at J, with 15 bases between.

The V call is TRBV7-2, the J call TRBJ2-7; unclear D gene. V lost 1 base to trimming and J lost 7 bases, with 11 bases between them. Germline V gene data show CDR1 as SGHTA and CDR2 as FQGNSA. The CDR3 is 13 amino acids. The chain's CDR3 is CASSLVPGEEQYF. CDR3 nucleotides: TGTGCCAGCAGCTTAGTTCCGGGTGAGGAGCAGTACTTC.

This clone was seen only once. The rearrangement joins TRBV28 to TRBJ2-1; tentatively, D is TRBD2 (5 bases). The V gene lost 3 bases and the J gene lost 10 bases, with 16 bases spanning the gap. This CDR3 region has 14 residues. Germline V gene sequence: CDR1 MDHEN, CDR2 SYDVKM. In DNA form, the CDR3 reads TGTGCCAGCAGTTTCAGCGGCGGTGAGGACGAGCAGTTCTTC. Its translation is CASSFSGGEDEQFF.

Here the CDR3 DNA reads TGTGCCAGCAGTCGGACATTGACTGGAAACACCATATATTTT. Amino acid sequence: CASSRTLTGNTIYF. J is TRBJ1-3 and V is TRBV6-5; a possible D gene is TRBD1 (5 bases). This CDR3 has 14 residues. Germline loops: CDR1 MNHEY, CDR2 SVGAGI. V lost 5 bases to trimming and J lost 2 bases, with 10 bases between them.

The chain is built from TRBV29-1 and TRBJ2-7, with 11 bases lining up with TRBD2. The CDR3 consists of 13 residues. V was clipped by 6 bases and J by 7 bases; unmatched bases: 8. The germline CDR1 and CDR2 sequences are SQVTM and ANQGSEA. CDR3 nucleotide sequence: TGCAGCGTGTCGACTAGCGGGACGGGTGAGCAGTACTTC. It translates to CSVSTSGTGEQYF.

The rearrangement joins TRBV19 to TRBJ1-3, with D unresolved. Germline CDR1 LNHDA, CDR2 SQIVND (reference sequence). This CDR3 is 13 amino acids long. Trimming took 5 bases from V and 3 from J, leaving 8 bases between them. DNA of the CDR3: TGTGCCAGTAGTCCCCTCGGTGGAAACACCATATATTTT. It specifies CASSPLGGNTIYF.

In its sample, this clone was seen a few times. The DNA of the CDR3 is TGTGCCAGCAGCTTGGGCGCGGGCACTGAAGCTTTCTTT. Translated, it gives CASSLGAGTEAFF. The rearrangement joins TRBV11-3 to TRBJ1-1, with D unresolved. Between the trimmed V and J ends, which lost 3 bases and 4 bases, there was a span of 9 bases. The CDR3 extends over 13 amino acids. Germline CDR1 SGHNT, CDR2 YENEEA.

V and J are TRBV30 and TRBJ2-2; the match to TRBD2 covers 16 bases. J was trimmed by 3 bases and V by 4 bases; bases with no gene match: 11. This CDR3 spans 19 amino acids. Germline V gives CDR1 GTSNPN, CDR2 SVGIG (reference sequence). CDR3 loop: CAWIRPGLAGGADTGELFF. The CDR3 DNA sequence: TGTGCCTGGATTAGACCGGGACTAGCGGGAGGGGCGGACACCGGGGAGCTGTTTTTT. Using reference TRBV30 and TRBJ2-2 for the parts outside the CDR3, the full variable domain is SQTIHQWPATLVQPVGSPLSLECTVEGTSNPNLYWYRQAAGRGLQLLFYSVGIGQISSEVPQNLSASRPQDRQFILSSKKLLLSDSGFYLCAWIRPGLAGGADTGELFFGEGSRLTVL.

The table lists this clone with a few counts. The chain recombines TRBV2 with TRBJ1-5, with D uncertain. The germline gives CDR1 SNHLY, CDR2 FYNNEI. This CDR3 is 12 amino acids long. Trimming removed 5 bases from V and 8 bases from J, with 10 bases in between. CDR3 DNA: TGTGCCAGCAGTTTCAGCGAGGAGCCCCAGCATTTT. It is translated as CASSFSEEPQHF.

This chain links TRBV29-1 with TRBJ1-1, with TRBD1 as a possible D gene (6 bases). Trimming took 7 bases from V and 10 from J, leaving 16 bases between them. This CDR3 has 11 residues. Per germline, CDR1 SQVTM and CDR2 ANQGSEA. CDR3 nucleotide sequence: TGCAGCGCCGAACAGGGAGAGGGAGCTTTCTTT. Residues: CSAEQGEGAFF.

The gene calls are TRBV5-4 and TRBJ2-3, with 10 bases that match TRBD2. This CDR3 comprises 17 residues. J was trimmed by 2 bases and V by 2 bases; bases with no gene match: 8. Germline V gene data show CDR1 as SGHNT and CDR2 as YYREEE (reference sequence). CDR3 DNA: TGTGCCAGCAGCTTACCTTCGAGCGGGGGGGCCACAGATACGCAGTATTTT. This sequence encodes CASSLPSSGGATDTQYF.

CDR3 in amino acids: CASKSGGNYEAFF. The CDR3 region has the DNA TGTGCCTCCAAGAGTGGGGGGAACTACGAAGCTTTCTTT. The genes are TRBV30 and TRBJ1-1, with TRBD1 as a possible D gene (5 bases). V lost 7 bases, J lost 8 bases, and 20 bases lay in between. The CDR3 has 13 residues. Germline V gene lookup returns CDR1 GTSNPN and CDR2 SVGIG (reference sequence).

In its sample, this clone was seen a few times. The chain employs TRBV11-3 and TRBJ1-4, with 8 bases that match TRBD1. The CDR3 sequence is 14 residues long. Germline V CDR1 and CDR2: SGHNT, YENEEA. V lost 5 bases and J lost 8; bases outside the gene matches: 7. In DNA, the CDR3 is TGTGCCAGCAGCCCCGGACAGGGAGTGGAAAAACTGTTTTTT. Translation gives CASSPGQGVEKLFF.

This rearrangement joins TRBV30 to TRBJ2-7, with D maybe TRBD2 (5 bases). CDR1 is GTSNPN, CDR2 SVGIG, per germline (reference sequence). V dropped 7 bases and J dropped 3 bases, with 10 bases sitting between them. The CDR3 has 11 residues. The CDR3 is CASQGLYEQYF. The CDR3 nucleotides read TGTGCCTCCCAAGGACTCTACGAGCAGTACTTC.